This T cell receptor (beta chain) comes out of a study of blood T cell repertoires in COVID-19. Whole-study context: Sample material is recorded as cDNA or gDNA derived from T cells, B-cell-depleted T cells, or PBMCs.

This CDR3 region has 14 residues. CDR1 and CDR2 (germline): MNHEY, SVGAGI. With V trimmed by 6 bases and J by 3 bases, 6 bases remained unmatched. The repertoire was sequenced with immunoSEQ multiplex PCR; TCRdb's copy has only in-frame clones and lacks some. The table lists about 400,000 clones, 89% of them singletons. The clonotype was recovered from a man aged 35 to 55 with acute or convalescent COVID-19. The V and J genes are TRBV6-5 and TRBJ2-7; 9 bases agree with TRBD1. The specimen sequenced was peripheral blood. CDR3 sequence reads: CASSRGDRDYEQYF. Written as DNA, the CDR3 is TGTGCCAGCAGCCGCGGGGACAGGGACTACGAGCAGTACTTC.